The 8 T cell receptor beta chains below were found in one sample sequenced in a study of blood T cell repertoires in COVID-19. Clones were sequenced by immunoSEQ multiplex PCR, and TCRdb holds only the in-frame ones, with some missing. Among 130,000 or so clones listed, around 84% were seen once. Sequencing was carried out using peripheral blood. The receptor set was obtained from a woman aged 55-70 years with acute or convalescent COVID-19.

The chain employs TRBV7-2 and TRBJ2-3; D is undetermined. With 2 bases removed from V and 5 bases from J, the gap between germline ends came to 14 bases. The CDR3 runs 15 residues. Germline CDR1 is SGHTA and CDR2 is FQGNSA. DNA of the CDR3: TGTGCCAGCAGCTTAAGCCACCCGAGTGGAGATACGCAGTATTTT. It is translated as CASSLSHPSGDTQYF.

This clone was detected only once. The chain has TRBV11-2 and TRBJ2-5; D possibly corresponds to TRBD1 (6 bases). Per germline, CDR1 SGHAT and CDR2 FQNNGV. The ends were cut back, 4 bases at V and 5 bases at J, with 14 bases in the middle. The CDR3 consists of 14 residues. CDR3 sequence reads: CASSSSGVLETQYF. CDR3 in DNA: TGTGCCAGCAGCTCATCAGGGGTTCTGGAGACCCAGTACTTC.

CDR3 region: CASRPQGTGNTIYF. The CDR3 DNA reads TGTGCCAGCAGGCCACAGGGAACTGGAAACACCATATATTTT. V and J are TRBV28 and TRBJ1-3; tentative D call: TRBD1 (6 bases). The CDR3 contains 14 residues. V was trimmed by 6 bases and J by 2 bases, leaving 11 bases between them. Looked up from germline, CDR1 is MDHEN and CDR2 is SYDVKM. Full variable domain (rest looked up from reference TRBV28 and TRBJ1-3): DVKVTQSSRYLVKRTGEKVFLECVQDMDHENMFWYRQDPGLGLRLIYFSYDVKMKEKGDIPEGYSVSREKKERFSLILESASTNQTSMYLCASRPQGTGNTIYFGEGSWLTVV.

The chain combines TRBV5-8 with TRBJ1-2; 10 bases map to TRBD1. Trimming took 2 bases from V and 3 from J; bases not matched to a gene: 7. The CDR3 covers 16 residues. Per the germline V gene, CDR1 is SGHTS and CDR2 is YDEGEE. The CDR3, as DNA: TGTGCCAGCAGCTTATTGACAGGGGGCAGTGACTATGGCTACACCTTC. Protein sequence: CASSLLTGGSDYGYTF. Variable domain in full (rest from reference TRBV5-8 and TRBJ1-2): EAGVTQSPTHLIKTRGQQATLRCSPISGHTSVYWYQQALGLGLQFLLWYDEGEERNRGNFPPRFSGRQFPNYSSELNVNALELEDSALYLCASSLLTGGSDYGYTFGSGTRLTVV.

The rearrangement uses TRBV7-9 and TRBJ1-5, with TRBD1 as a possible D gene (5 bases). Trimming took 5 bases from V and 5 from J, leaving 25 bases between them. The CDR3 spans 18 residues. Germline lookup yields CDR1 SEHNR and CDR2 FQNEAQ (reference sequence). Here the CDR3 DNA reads TGTGCCAGCAGCCCTTTAGAGGGCGGGACCAAGCCTCATCAGCCCCAGCATTTT. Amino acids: CASSPLEGGTKPHQPQHF.

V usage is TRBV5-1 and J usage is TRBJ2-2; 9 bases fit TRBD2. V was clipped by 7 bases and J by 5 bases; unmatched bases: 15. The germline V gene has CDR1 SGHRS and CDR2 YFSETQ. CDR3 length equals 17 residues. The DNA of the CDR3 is TGCGCCAGCCGCGTGACTAGCGGCACCCTCGGGACCGGGGAGCTGTTTTTT. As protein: CASRVTSGTLGTGELFF.

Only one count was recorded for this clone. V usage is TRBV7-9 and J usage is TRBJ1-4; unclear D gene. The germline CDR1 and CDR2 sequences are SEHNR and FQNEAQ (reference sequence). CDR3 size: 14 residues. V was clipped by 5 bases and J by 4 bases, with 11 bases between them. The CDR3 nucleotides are TGTGCCAGCAGCCCGGTCGGGAGTAATGAAAAACTGTTTTTT. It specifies CASSPVGSNEKLFF.

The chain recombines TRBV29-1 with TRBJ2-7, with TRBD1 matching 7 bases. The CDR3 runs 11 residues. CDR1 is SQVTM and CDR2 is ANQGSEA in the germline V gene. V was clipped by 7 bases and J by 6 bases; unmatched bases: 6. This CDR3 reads CSGQGPGEQYF. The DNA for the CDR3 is TGCAGCGGACAGGGTCCGGGCGAGCAGTACTTC.